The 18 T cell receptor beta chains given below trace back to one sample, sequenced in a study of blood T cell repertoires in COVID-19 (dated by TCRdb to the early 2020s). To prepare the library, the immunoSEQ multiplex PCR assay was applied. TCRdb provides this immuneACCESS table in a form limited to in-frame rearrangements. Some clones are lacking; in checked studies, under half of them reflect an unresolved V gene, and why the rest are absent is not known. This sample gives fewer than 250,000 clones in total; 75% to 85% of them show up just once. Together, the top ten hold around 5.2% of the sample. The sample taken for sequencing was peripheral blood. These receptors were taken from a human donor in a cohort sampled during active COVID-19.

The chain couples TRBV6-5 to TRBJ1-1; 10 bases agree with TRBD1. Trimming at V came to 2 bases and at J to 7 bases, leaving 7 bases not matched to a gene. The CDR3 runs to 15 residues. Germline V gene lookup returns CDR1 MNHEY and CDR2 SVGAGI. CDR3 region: CASSYMGTGALEAFF. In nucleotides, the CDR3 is TGTGCCAGCAGTTACATGGGGACAGGGGCCCTTGAAGCTTTCTTT.

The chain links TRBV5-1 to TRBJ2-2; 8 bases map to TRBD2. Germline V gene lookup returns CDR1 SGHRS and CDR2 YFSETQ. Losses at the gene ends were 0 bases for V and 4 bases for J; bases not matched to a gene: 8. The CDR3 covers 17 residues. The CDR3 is CASSLAETSDRTGELFF. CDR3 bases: TGCGCCAGCAGCTTGGCCGAGACTAGCGATCGCACCGGGGAGCTGTTTTTT. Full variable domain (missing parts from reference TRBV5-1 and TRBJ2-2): KAGVTQTPRYLIKTRGQQVTLSCSPISGHRSVSWYQQTPGQGLQFLFEYFSETQRNKGNFPGRFSGRQFSNSRSEMNVSTLELGDSALYLCASSLAETSDRTGELFFGEGSRLTVL.

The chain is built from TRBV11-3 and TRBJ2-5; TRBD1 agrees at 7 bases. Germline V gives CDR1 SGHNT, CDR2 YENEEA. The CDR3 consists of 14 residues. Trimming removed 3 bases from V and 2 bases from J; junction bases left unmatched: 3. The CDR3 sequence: CASSFDREQETQYF. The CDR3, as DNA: TGTGCCAGCAGCTTCGACAGGGAACAAGAGACCCAGTACTTC.

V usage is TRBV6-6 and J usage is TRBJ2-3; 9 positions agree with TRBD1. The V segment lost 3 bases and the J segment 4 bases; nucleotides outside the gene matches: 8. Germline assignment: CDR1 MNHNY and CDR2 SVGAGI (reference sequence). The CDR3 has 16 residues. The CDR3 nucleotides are TGTGCCAGCAGTTATCCCCGGGACAGGGTTTCAGATACGCAGTATTTT. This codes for CASSYPRDRVSDTQYF.

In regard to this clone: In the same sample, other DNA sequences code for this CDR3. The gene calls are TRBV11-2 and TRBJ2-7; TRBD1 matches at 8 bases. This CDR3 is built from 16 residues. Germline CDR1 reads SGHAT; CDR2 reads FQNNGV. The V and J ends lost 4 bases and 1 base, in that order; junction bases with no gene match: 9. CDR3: CASSSRTGTGSYEQYF. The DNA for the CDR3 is TGTGCCAGCAGCTCCAGAACCGGGACAGGATCCTACGAGCAGTACTTC. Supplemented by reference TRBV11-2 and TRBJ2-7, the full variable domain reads EAGVAQSPRYKIIEKRQSVAFWCNPISGHATLYWYQQILGQGPKLLIQFQNNGVVDDSQLPKDRFSAERLKGVDSTLKIQPAKLEDSAVYLCASSSRTGTGSYEQYFGPGTRLTVT.

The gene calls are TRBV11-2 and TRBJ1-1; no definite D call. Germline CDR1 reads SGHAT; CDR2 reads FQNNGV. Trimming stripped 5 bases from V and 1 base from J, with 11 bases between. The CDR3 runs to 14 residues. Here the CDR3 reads CASSRGLANTEAFF. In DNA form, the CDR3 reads TGTGCCAGCAGCCGAGGGTTAGCGAACACTGAAGCTTTCTTT.

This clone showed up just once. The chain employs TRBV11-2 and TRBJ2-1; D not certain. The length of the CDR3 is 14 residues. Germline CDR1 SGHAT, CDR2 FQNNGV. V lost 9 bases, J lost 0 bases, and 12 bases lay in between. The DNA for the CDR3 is TGTGCCAGTATCGGCGGAGTCTCCTACAATGAGCAGTTCTTC. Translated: CASIGGVSYNEQFF.

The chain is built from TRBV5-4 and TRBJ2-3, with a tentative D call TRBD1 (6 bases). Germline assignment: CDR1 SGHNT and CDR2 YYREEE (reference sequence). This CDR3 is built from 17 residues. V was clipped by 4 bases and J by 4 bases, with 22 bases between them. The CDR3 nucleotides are TGTGCCAGCAGCCCATTCACCGGGACAACAGTAGCAGATACGCAGTATTTT. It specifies CASSPFTGTTVADTQYF. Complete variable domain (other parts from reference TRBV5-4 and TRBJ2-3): ETGVTQSPTHLIKTRGQQVTLRCSSQSGHNTVSWYQQALGQGPQFIFQYYREEENGRGNFPPRFSGLQFPNYSSELNVNALELDDSALYLCASSPFTGTTVADTQYFGPGTRLTVL.

CDR3 bases: TGTGCCAGCAGTGAGTCCAGACAGGCAAATTCACCCCTCCACTTT. Its protein is CASSESRQANSPLHF. The V call is TRBV6-4, the J call TRBJ1-6, with D perhaps TRBD1 (6 bases). The germline CDR1 and CDR2 sequences are MRHNA and SNTAGT. The CDR3 runs 15 residues. Trimming removed 3 bases at V and 7 bases at J, with 13 bases between.

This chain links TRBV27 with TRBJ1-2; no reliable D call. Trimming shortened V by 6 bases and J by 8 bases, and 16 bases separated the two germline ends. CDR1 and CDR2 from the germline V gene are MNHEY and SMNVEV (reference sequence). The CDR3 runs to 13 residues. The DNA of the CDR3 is TGTGCCAGCAGCTCTCCGGGAAGCAGGGGCTACACCTTC. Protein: CASSSPGSRGYTF.

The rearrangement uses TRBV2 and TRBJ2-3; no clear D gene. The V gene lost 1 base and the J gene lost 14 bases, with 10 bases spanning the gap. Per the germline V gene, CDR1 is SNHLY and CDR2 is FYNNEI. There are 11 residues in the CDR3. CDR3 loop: CASSEGPRSYF. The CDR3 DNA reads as TGTGCCAGCAGTGAAGGCCCTAGGTCGTATTTT.

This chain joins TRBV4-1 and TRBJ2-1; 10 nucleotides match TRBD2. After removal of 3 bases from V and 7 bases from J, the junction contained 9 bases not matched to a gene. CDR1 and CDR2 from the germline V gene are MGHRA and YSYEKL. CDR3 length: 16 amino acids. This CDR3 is CASSHLVGTSVNEQFF. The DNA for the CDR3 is TGCGCCAGCAGCCACTTAGTGGGGACTAGCGTAAATGAGCAGTTCTTC.

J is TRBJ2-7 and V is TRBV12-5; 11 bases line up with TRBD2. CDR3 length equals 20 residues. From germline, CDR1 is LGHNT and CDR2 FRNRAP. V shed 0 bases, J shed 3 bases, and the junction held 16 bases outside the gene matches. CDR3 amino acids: CASGLVLSLAGAANHYEQYF. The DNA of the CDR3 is TGTGCTAGTGGTTTGGTACTATCACTAGCGGGGGCCGCTAACCACTACGAGCAGTACTTC. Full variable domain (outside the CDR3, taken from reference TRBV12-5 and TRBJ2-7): DARVTQTPRHKVTEMGQEVTMRCQPILGHNTVFWYRQTMMQGLELLAYFRNRAPLDDSGMPKDRFSAEMPDATLATLKIQPSEPRDSAVYFCASGLVLSLAGAANHYEQYFGPGTRLTVT.

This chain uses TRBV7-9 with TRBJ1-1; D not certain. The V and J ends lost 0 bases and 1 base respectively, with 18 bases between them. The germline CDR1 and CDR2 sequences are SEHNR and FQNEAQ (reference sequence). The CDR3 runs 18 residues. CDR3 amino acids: CASSLALSGGQRNTEAFF. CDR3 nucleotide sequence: TGTGCCAGCAGCTTAGCGCTATCCGGCGGGCAGCGGAACACTGAAGCTTTCTTT.

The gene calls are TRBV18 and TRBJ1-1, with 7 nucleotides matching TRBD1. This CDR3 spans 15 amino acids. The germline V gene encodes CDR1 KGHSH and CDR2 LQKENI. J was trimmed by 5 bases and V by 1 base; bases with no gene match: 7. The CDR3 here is CASSPLAQGVTEAFF. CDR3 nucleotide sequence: TGTGCCAGCTCACCACTCGCCCAGGGGGTTACTGAAGCTTTCTTT.

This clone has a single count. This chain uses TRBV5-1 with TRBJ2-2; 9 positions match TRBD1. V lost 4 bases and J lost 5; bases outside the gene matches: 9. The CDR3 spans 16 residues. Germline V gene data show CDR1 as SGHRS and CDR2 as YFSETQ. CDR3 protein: CASSATGQGNTGELFF. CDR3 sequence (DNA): TGCGCCAGCAGCGCCACGGGACAGGGCAATACCGGGGAGCTGTTTTTT. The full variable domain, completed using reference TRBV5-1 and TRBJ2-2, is KAGVTQTPRYLIKTRGQQVTLSCSPISGHRSVSWYQQTPGQGLQFLFEYFSETQRNKGNFPGRFSGRQFSNSRSEMNVSTLELGDSALYLCASSATGQGNTGELFFGEGSRLTVL.

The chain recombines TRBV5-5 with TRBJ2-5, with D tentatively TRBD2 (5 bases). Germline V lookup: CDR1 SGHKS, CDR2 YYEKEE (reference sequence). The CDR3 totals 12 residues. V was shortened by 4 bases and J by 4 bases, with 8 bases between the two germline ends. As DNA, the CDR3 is TGTGCCAGCAGCCCCCGGGGAGAGACCCAGTACTTC. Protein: CASSPRGETQYF. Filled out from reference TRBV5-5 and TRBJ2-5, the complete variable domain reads DAGVTQSPTHLIKTRGQQVTLRCSPISGHKSVSWYQQVLGQGPQFIFQYYEKEERGRGNFPDRFSARQFPNYSSELNVNALLLGDSALYLCASSPRGETQYFGPGTRLLVL.

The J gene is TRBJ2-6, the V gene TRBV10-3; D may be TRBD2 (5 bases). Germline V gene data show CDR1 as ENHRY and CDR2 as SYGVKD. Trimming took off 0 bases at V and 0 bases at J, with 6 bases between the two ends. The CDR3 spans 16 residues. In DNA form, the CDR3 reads TGTGCCATCAGTGAGTCTCGGGGCTCTGGGGCCAACGTCCTGACTTTC. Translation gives CAISESRGSGANVLTF.